This TCR beta chain was identified in a study of cytomegalovirus exposure and HLA in healthy donors. Study findings and constraints: Productive status was seen about 87% or about 30% of the time for most TCR beta V segments in an earlier analysis. Follow-up analysis found HLA locus-dependent TCR association rates, highest for DRB1 and lowest for HLA-C.

Points on this clone: Its specificity is unknown.

Trimming removed 2 bases at V and 0 bases at J, with 7 bases between. Germline V gene sequence: CDR1 SEHNR, CDR2 FQNEAQ (reference sequence). This CDR3 region has 14 residues. It was with 60 Vbeta and 13 Jbeta primers that the PCR ran. TCRdb keeps only in-frame clones here, not all; method: immunoSEQ multiplex PCR. The sample contains 110,000 or so clones, more than 65% of which appear only once. V gene TRBV7-9 combines with J gene TRBJ1-1; D possibly corresponds to TRBD1 (5 bases). The sequenced material came from PBMCs. The receptor's source is a middle-aged man in good health and CMV-seropositive. CDR3 nucleotide sequence: TGTGCCAGCAGCTTACTACAGGTGAACACTGAAGCTTTCTTT. Translating gives CASSLLQVNTEAFF. Variable domain in full (rest from reference TRBV7-9 and TRBJ1-1): DTGVSQNPRHKITKRGQNVTFRCDPISEHNRLYWYRQTLGQGPEFLTYFQNEAQLEKSRLLSDRFSAERPKGSFSTLEIQRTEQGDSAMYLCASSLLQVNTEAFFGQGTRLTVV.